The TCR beta chain under discussion was sequenced for a study of breast tumors, draining lymph nodes, adjacent tissues. Study-wide findings and caveats: Data only fit, rather than demonstrated, lymph node origin of most tumor T cells. Compared with lymph nodes, tumors were less diverse; compared with nontumor tissue, more. Tumor and nontumor repertoires were significantly more similar in luminal-like than in basal-like breast cancer. Most tumor T cells seemingly derive from lymph node, then expand in tumor.

TCRdb reprocessed the multiplex PCR reads via MiXCR and lists one record per CDR3 protein. The table includes fewer than 300,000 distinct CDR3 sequences, about 34% detected once. Axillary draining lymph nodes of breast cancer patients supplied the node samples. This CDR3 region has 15 residues. Germline V CDR1 and CDR2: SGHTA, FQGNSA. As to this clonotype: Its antigen is not known. At one end, the junction sequence differs from germline, possibly due to a read error.

This chain uses TRBV7-2 with TRBJ1-1; unclear D gene. Material: axillary lymph node tissue. The sequence derives from a female donor with breast cancer. Some clones in this sample may be carry-over from other donors' samples. CDR3 DNA sequence: TGTGCCAGCAAAACCACCCCGCTTGCGAACACTGAAGCTGTCTTT. It codes for CASKTTPLANTEAVF.